This T cell receptor (beta chain) was profiled in a study of PD-1 blockade in mismatch repair-deficient tumors. About the research overall: Enrolled about 2013-2016, patients had progressing, pretreated mismatch repair-deficient cancers of about a dozen types.

This clone was recorded only once. Its antigen is unknown. Study results and caveats: Rapid post-treatment expansion, then contraction, generally preceding radiologic response, marked tumor-resident clones.

TCRs were sequenced from three patients responding to pembrolizumab. Produced via immunoSEQ multiplex PCR; TCRdb's table is partial and in-frame only. In the table there are about 84,000 clones, roughly 80% of which are singletons. J lost 4 bases, V lost 5 bases, and 9 bases had no gene match. Germline CDR1 reads SGHDT; CDR2 reads YYEEEE. The CDR3 sequence is 16 residues long. The chain uses TRBV5-6 and TRBJ1-1; 12 bases fit TRBD1. The material sequenced was peripheral blood, taken 12 weeks after starting pembrolizumab. The clonotype comes from an adult with mismatch repair-deficient cancer. The CDR3 protein is CASSWGQGASGTEAFF. The CDR3 nucleotides read TGTGCCAGCAGTTGGGGACAGGGGGCGTCTGGCACTGAAGCTTTCTTT.